The source of this T cell receptor beta chain is a study of blood T cell repertoires in COVID-19 (dated by TCRdb to the early 2020s). With respect to the entire study: The collaborator samples originated in the United States, Italy and Spain and spanned the acute and convalescent phases of COVID-19. The material from the prospective study consisted of cDNA or gDNA derived from T cells, B-cell-depleted T cells, or PBMCs. The dataset comprised deeply sampled blood TCRbeta repertoires from subjects exposed to, actively infected with, or recovered from COVID-19. A freely available public database, intended as a resource for researchers studying the immune response to SARS-CoV-2, is where the repertoires were released. Samples came from the ongoing ImmuneRACE study (first 160 participants) plus 1,254 subjects from 6 global collaborators. A de-identified subject ID, COVID-19 status, age in years and sex were almost always included in the sample metadata. HLA class I and class II types, where available, came from metadata supplied by the sample provider rather than from assay-based typing.

A word on this clone: The antigen this receptor binds is unknown. Nothing much larger sits one base from this clone, and base qualities are not available.

What the study reported, not specific to this receptor: The amount of clinical and demographic metadata varied by source and participant and was provided uncurated.

Collaborating institutions collected whole blood in K2EDTA tubes following their own protocols. For TCRbeta analysis, collaborators shipped samples in one of three forms: frozen whole blood, isolated PBMCs, or DNA extracted from either of those sample types. V and J are truncated by 5 bases and 4 bases respectively, leaving an intervening sequence of 10 bases. Counted from cysteine to phenylalanine, this CDR3 has 13 amino acids. The read is trimmed to its CDR3 DNA, 39 bases read in frame from base 1. The germline V gene encodes CDR1 LNHDA and CDR2 SQIVND (reference sequence). TCRbeta CDR3 regions were amplified from genomic DNA using the immunoSEQ Assay, a bias-controlled multiplex PCR. Regarding the original processing steps: The number of nucleated cells in each sample was estimated from the amplification of reference gene primers within the assay. To quantify the absolute abundance of each unique TCRbeta CDR3 rearrangement, sequence reads were collapsed and filtered. For each sample, productive Simpson clonality was calculated as the square root of Simpson's diversity index over productive rearrangements. Imported from immuneACCESS, the table was reduced by TCRdb to in-frame sequences with V and J called. These copies leave out some clones; in studies compared against another copy, an unresolved V gene accounts for under half, and the cause of the remainder is not known. Clonal size and the V and J genes are those of that table, whereas D and trimming came from the DNA. In this sample the table shows 65,000 to 90,000 clones, roughly 84% of which occur a single time. Over 5% of the sample goes to the ten largest clones.

Sequencing was carried out using peripheral blood. The chain joins TRBV19 to TRBJ2-3; perhaps TRBD2 is the D gene, with 5 bases matching. The sequence derives from a woman between 55 and 75 years old with acute or convalescent COVID-19. The DNA sequence reads TGTGCCAGTAGTGTCCTCGGGGCAGATACGCAGTATTTT. The encoded protein is CASSVLGADTQYF.